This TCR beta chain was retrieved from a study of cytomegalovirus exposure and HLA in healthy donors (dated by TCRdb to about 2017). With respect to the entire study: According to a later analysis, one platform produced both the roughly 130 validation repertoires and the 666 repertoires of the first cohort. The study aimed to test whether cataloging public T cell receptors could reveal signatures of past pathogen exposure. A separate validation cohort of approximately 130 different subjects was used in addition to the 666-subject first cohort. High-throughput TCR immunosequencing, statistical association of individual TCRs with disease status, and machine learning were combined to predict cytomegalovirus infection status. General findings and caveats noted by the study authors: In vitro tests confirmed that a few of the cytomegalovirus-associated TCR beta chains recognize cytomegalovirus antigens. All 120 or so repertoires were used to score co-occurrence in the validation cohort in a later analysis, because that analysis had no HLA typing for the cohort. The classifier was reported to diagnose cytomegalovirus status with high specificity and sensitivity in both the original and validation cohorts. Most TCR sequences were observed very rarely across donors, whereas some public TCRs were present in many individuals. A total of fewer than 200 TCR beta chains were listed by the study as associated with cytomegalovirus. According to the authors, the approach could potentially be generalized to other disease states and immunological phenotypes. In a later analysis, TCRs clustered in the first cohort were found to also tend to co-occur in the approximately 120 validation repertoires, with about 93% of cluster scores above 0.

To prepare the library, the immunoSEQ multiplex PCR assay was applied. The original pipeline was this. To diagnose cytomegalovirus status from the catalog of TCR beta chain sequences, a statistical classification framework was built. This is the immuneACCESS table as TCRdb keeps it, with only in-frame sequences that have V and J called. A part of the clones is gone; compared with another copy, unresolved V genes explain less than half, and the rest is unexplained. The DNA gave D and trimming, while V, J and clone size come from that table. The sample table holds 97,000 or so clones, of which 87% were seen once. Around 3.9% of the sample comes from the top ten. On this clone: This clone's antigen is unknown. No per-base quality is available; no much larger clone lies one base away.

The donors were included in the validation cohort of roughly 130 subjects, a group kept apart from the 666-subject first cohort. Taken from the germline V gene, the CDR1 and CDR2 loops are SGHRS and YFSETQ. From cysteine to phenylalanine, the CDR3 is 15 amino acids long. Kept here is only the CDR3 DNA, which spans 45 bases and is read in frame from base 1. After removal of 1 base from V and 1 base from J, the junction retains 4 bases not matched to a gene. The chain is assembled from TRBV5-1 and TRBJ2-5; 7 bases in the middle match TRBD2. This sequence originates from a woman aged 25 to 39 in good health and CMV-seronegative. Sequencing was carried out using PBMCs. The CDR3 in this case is CASSLLGGGQETQYF. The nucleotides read TGCGCCAGCAGCTTGCTGGGGGGGGGCCAAGAGACCCAGTACTTC.